What follows are 9 T cell receptor beta chains derived from one specimen sequenced in a study of PD-1 blockade in classical Hodgkin lymphoma. The time point: cycle 4 day 1 (C4D1), after less than seven weeks of nivolumab. Relapse after autologous stem cell transplantation occurred in every patient, and brentuximab vedotin exposure varied. The assay was immunoSEQ multiplex PCR, and TCRdb's table has in-frame clones only and misses some. Of 45,000 to 60,000 clones listed, over 70% are singletons. Sequencing used peripheral blood mononuclear cells (PBMCs), obtained before the fourth cycle of nivolumab. These receptors were collected from a human donor with classical Hodgkin lymphoma.

The chain has TRBV7-8 and TRBJ1-1, with D tentatively TRBD1 (5 bases). This CDR3 spans 14 amino acids. CDR1 SGHVS and CDR2 FQNEAQ come from the germline V gene. Trimming pared 5 bases from V and 3 bases from J, leaving 13 bases between. CDR3 DNA sequence: TGTGCCAGCAGCCAAGATGGGACCTACACTGAAGCTTTCTTT. Its translation is CASSQDGTYTEAFF.

This clone was seen at least ten times. The chain is built from TRBV19 and TRBJ2-1; 7 nucleotides match TRBD1. V lost 7 bases to trimming and J lost 4 bases; unmatched junction nucleotides: 13. The germline V gene encodes CDR1 LNHDA and CDR2 SQIVND (reference sequence). The CDR3 runs to 16 residues. The CDR3 is CASIPTGTDPYNEQFF. CDR3 DNA: TGTGCCAGTATTCCAACCGGGACAGACCCATACAATGAGCAGTTCTTC.

V gene TRBV5-1 combines with J gene TRBJ2-7; no firm D call. Germline lookup yields CDR1 SGHRS and CDR2 YFSETQ. V lost 2 bases and J lost 6, with 6 bases in between. This CDR3 comprises 11 residues. In DNA form, the CDR3 reads TGCGCCAGCAGCTTAGAGTCCGAGCAGTACTTC. This encodes CASSLESEQYF. Full variable domain (rest looked up from reference TRBV5-1 and TRBJ2-7): KAGVTQTPRYLIKTRGQQVTLSCSPISGHRSVSWYQQTPGQGLQFLFEYFSETQRNKGNFPGRFSGRQFSNSRSEMNVSTLELGDSALYLCASSLESEQYFGPGTRLTVT.

This clone was found many times. This sequence joins TRBV19 and TRBJ2-2; D call uncertain. Trimming shortened V by 6 bases and J by 0 bases, and 5 bases separated the two germline ends. Germline V CDR1 and CDR2: LNHDA, SQIVND (reference sequence). This CDR3 is built from 13 residues. CDR3 loop: CASSNPNTGELFF. As DNA, the CDR3 is TGTGCCAGTAGCAACCCGAACACCGGGGAGCTGTTTTTT.

The chain recombines TRBV6-5 with TRBJ2-5; D possibly matches TRBD1 or TRBD2 (6 bases each). Trimming removed 2 bases at V and 4 bases at J, with 11 bases between. CDR3 length: 14 residues. CDR1 and CDR2 from the germline V gene are MNHEY and SVGAGI. CDR3 in DNA: TGTGCCAGCAGTTACGACGGGGGCGCAGAGACCCAGTACTTC. It specifies CASSYDGGAETQYF.

The chain is built from TRBV7-3 and TRBJ1-6; TRBD1 is a possible D gene (5 bases). Germline CDR1 SGHTA, CDR2 FQGTGA. The CDR3 is made up of 14 amino acids. V lost 3 bases and J lost 7, with 10 bases in between. CDR3 amino acids: CASSLGRVNSPLHF. CDR3 DNA sequence: TGTGCCAGCAGCTTGGGCAGGGTGAATTCACCCCTCCACTTT.

The table lists this clone with a count of one. This chain uses TRBV19 with TRBJ1-2, with D possibly being TRBD1 (5 bases). Trimming stripped 7 bases from V and 4 bases from J, with 10 bases between. The CDR3 is 12 residues long. Germline V gene sequence: CDR1 LNHDA, CDR2 SQIVND (reference sequence). The DNA of the CDR3 is TGTGCCAGTACCCGGGGCGCCTATGGCTACACCTTC. Its protein is CASTRGAYGYTF.

V gene TRBV7-2 combines with J gene TRBJ2-7; D perhaps matches TRBD1 (6 bases). The V end was cut by 3 bases, the J end by 6 bases, with 9 bases between. The germline V gene encodes CDR1 SGHTA and CDR2 FQGNSA. The CDR3 length is 12 residues. Written as DNA, the CDR3 is TGTGCCAGCAGCTTCCACAGGGTCGAGCAGTACTTC. Translating gives CASSFHRVEQYF.

This clone is medium-sized by share. The chain has TRBV30 and TRBJ1-1; TRBD1 might be the D (5 bases). The V gene's germline CDR1 is GTSNPN and CDR2 SVGIG (reference sequence). This CDR3 has 11 residues. Trimming took off 7 bases at V and 13 bases at J, with 19 bases between the two ends. The CDR3 DNA follows: TGTGCCTTCCGTGGGGGTCTTAGTCTTTTCTTT. Translated: CAFRGGLSLFF.